This T cell receptor beta chain was captured by sequencing in a study of PD-1 blockade in classical Hodgkin lymphoma. About the study: Nivolumab was given intravenously to patients at 3 mg/kg every 2 weeks.

Sample time point: cycle 4 day 1 (C4D1), after less than seven weeks of nivolumab. All patients experienced relapse after autologous stem cell transplantation, and brentuximab vedotin exposure was variable. Magnetic negative selection was used to purify CD4+ T cells from PBMCs that had been thawed. Findings of the study overall: In CD4+ cells, TCR diversity went up significantly by C4D1, but in CD8+ cells it did not. Patients starting nivolumab less than 1 year after ASCT had lower diversity and were excluded from later analyses. Newly diagnosed patients had diversity similar to the baseline diversity of complete responders.

Generated by immunoSEQ multiplex PCR, the TCRdb table keeps only in-frame clones and is missing some. Of 20,000 or so clones listed, 75% to 90% were seen once; the top ten hold about 2.6%. The CDR3 is 15 amino acids. V lost 5 bases to trimming and J lost 8 bases; unmatched junction nucleotides: 5. Per the germline V gene, CDR1 is SEHNR and CDR2 is FQNEAQ (reference sequence). Notes on this clone: What it recognizes is unknown.

The sequence was collected from a human donor with classical Hodgkin lymphoma. The sequencing used CD4+ T cells from blood, collected before the fourth cycle of nivolumab. V usage is TRBV7-9 and J usage is TRBJ2-1; TRBD2 matches at 14 bases. The CDR3 is CASSLGLAGEDEQFF. The CDR3 coding sequence is TGTGCCAGCAGCCTGGGACTAGCGGGAGAAGATGAGCAGTTCTTC.